The 21 T cell receptor beta chains in this list originate from one sample, sequenced in a study of patients and donors after allogeneic stem cell transplantation. TCRdb used MiXCR to reprocess the RT-PCR reads, holding one entry per CDR3 protein. The data show 410,000 or so distinct CDR3 sequences, 15% to 20% seen once. The sequencing sample was made of blood, either unsorted or a sorted T cell fraction (not recorded which). These receptors were collected from a human donor who was either an allogeneic HSCT recipient or a stem cell or donor lymphocyte infusion donor (not recorded which). It is not recorded whose cells these are; they may come from a transplant donor.

This clonotype has just a few counts. The chain couples TRBV7-9 to TRBJ2-3; weak D call: TRBD2 (6 bases). Germline loops: CDR1 SEHNR, CDR2 FQNEAQ (reference sequence). CDR3 length: 16 amino acids. Trimming cost V 2 bases and J 5 bases, with 17 bases left between them. CDR3 in DNA: TGTGCCAGCAGCTTAAGAGCTCGGGACTCAGGAGATACGCAGTATTTT. This gives the protein CASSLRARDSGDTQYF.

The chain combines TRBV7-2 with TRBJ1-6; D possibly corresponds to TRBD1 (5 bases). CDR1 and CDR2 from the germline V gene are SGHTA and FQGNSA. Trimming pared 1 base from V and 8 bases from J, leaving 15 bases between. There are 16 residues in the CDR3. The CDR3 DNA reads TGTGCCAGCAGCTTAGGGGGACCGACAGTTGATTCACCCCTCCACTTT. It yields the protein CASSLGGPTVDSPLHF. The variable domain in full, with the rest retrieved from reference TRBV7-2 and TRBJ1-6, is GAGVSQSPSNKVTEKGKDVELRCDPISGHTALYWYRQSLGQGLEFLIYFQGNSAPDKSGLPSDRFSAERTGGSVSTLTIQRTQQEDSAVYLCASSLGGPTVDSPLHFGNGTRLTVT.

In its sample, this clonotype was seen a few times. A read error may produce the germline difference seen at one junction end. The chain is built from TRBV7-7 and TRBJ2-2, with a possible D match to TRBD1 (6 bases). The CDR3 extends over 15 amino acids. The germline V gene encodes CDR1 SSHAT and CDR2 FNYEAQ (reference sequence). This CDR3 reads CASSSGQTNTGELFF. CDR3 DNA sequence: TGTGCTAGCAGCTCCGGACAGACGAACACCGGGGAGCTGTTTTTT.

This clonotype was seen ten or more times. The chain links TRBV5-1 to TRBJ1-3; D perhaps matches TRBD1 (5 bases). The ends were cut back, 5 bases at V and 0 bases at J, with 12 bases in the middle. The CDR3 contains 15 residues. The germline CDR1 and CDR2 sequences are SGHRS and YFSETQ. CDR3 amino acids: CASRRDANSGNTIYF. The CDR3 DNA is TGCGCCAGCAGGAGGGACGCGAACTCTGGAAACACCATATATTTT.

The chain carries TRBV3-1 and TRBJ2-3; D unclear. The CDR3 runs to 15 residues. CDR1 is LGHDT, CDR2 YNNKEL, per germline (reference sequence). V was trimmed by 4 bases and J by 0 bases, leaving 11 bases between them. CDR3 sequence: CASSRRSTSTDTQYF. CDR3 nucleotide sequence: TGTGCCAGCAGCCGCCGTTCCACTAGCACAGATACGCAGTATTTT.

This clonotype was counted many times. This chain links TRBV4-3 with TRBJ2-4, with D perhaps matching TRBD2 (6 bases). This CDR3 has 16 residues. The germline V gene encodes CDR1 LGHNA and CDR2 YSLEER. Trimming removed 4 bases at V and 1 base at J, with 14 bases between. The DNA of the CDR3 is TGCGCCAGCAGCCGGCAACTCGGGGGTGCCAAAAACATTCAGTACTTC. It codes for CASSRQLGGAKNIQYF.

The chain has TRBV10-3 and TRBJ2-5; 9 bases match TRBD2. The CDR3 is made up of 16 amino acids. Germline V lookup: CDR1 ENHRY, CDR2 SYGVKD. Unmatched junction bases numbered 2, after V lost 0 bases and J lost 0 bases. Here the CDR3 DNA reads TGTGCCATCAGTGAGTCCAGCGGGGGGTACCAAGAGACCCAGTACTTC. Encoded protein: CAISESSGGYQETQYF.

This clonotype has only a few counts. The chain recombines TRBV20-1 with TRBJ2-7; TRBD2 agrees at 10 bases. CDR1 and CDR2 (germline): DFQATT, SNEGSKA (reference sequence). The ends lost 5 bases at V and 0 bases at J; junction bases unmatched: 13. This CDR3 is 17 amino acids long. This CDR3 reads CSAVPGLAVRSSYEQYF. The DNA of the CDR3 is TGCAGTGCTGTACCCGGACTAGCGGTTAGGAGCTCCTACGAGCAGTACTTC.

This clonotype was picked up a small number of times. The CDR3 DNA sequence: TGCGCCAGCAGCTTGGGCTTCCCACCCTCATACAATGAGCAGTTCTTC. Translated, it gives CASSLGFPPSYNEQFF. The V and J genes are TRBV5-1 and TRBJ2-1; unclear D gene. There are 16 residues in the CDR3. The germline V gene has CDR1 SGHRS and CDR2 YFSETQ. V was clipped by 0 bases and J by 4 bases, with 14 bases between them. The full variable domain, its missing parts supplied by reference TRBV5-1 and TRBJ2-1, is KAGVTQTPRYLIKTRGQQVTLSCSPISGHRSVSWYQQTPGQGLQFLFEYFSETQRNKGNFPGRFSGRQFSNSRSEMNVSTLELGDSALYLCASSLGFPPSYNEQFFGPGTRLTVL.

This clonotype was observed a few times. One end of the junction does not line up with germline, which may come from a read error. This chain links TRBV5-6 with TRBJ1-1; 8 bases are shared with TRBD1. The CDR3 totals 13 residues. In germline, CDR1 is SGHDT, CDR2 YYEEEE. In DNA form, the CDR3 reads TGTGCCAGCAGCTTGAATCGAAGGGACAGGTGGGTCTTT. Residues: CASSLNRRDRWVF.

This chain joins TRBV27 and TRBJ2-4; 9 bases match TRBD1. V gave up 4 bases and J gave up 0 bases; unmatched junction bases: 10. The germline gives CDR1 MNHEY, CDR2 SMNVEV (reference sequence). This CDR3 has 18 residues. DNA of the CDR3: TGTGCCAGCAGTTCCATCGGACAGGGGCCGTTAGCCAAAAACATTCAGTACTTC. This gives the protein CASSSIGQGPLAKNIQYF.

The CDR3: CAWRSSGRVGETQYF. The DNA of the CDR3 is TGTGCCTGGAGATCAAGCGGGAGGGTTGGAGAGACCCAGTACTTC. The genes are TRBV30 and TRBJ2-5, with 10 positions matching TRBD2. The germline gives CDR1 GTSNPN, CDR2 SVGIG (reference sequence). V dropped 3 bases and J dropped 4; count of bases not matched to a gene: 8. This CDR3 has 15 amino acids. Complete variable domain (other parts from reference TRBV30 and TRBJ2-5): SQTIHQWPATLVQPVGSPLSLECTVEGTSNPNLYWYRQAAGRGLQLLFYSVGIGQISSEVPQNLSASRPQDRQFILSSKKLLLSDSGFYLCAWRSSGRVGETQYFGPGTRLLVL.

This clonotype was observed many times. CDR3 bases: TGTGCCAGCAGTTTAGGTCAGGGCCTCTCACCCCTCCACTTT. It encodes CASSLGQGLSPLHF. The chain joins TRBV12-3 or TRBV12-4 to TRBJ1-6, with a possible D match to TRBD1 (5 bases). This CDR3 has 14 amino acids. The V and J ends lost 1 base and 10 bases respectively, with 11 bases between them.

V and J are TRBV2 and TRBJ1-1; 7 nucleotides align to TRBD1. Germline V CDR1 and CDR2: SNHLY, FYNNEI. This CDR3 has 16 residues. V shed 3 bases and J 0 bases; nucleotides not matched to a gene: 7. CDR3 sequence (DNA): TGTGCCAGCAGTGAGGGGAGGGACAGATTGAACACTGAAGCTTTCTTT. It is translated as CASSEGRDRLNTEAFF.

The rearrangement links TRBV7-3 to TRBJ2-1, with 9 bases matching TRBD2. Unmatched junction bases numbered 9, after V lost 9 bases and J lost 6 bases. Germline lookup yields CDR1 SGHTA and CDR2 FQGTGA. CDR3 size: 14 residues. CDR3 protein: CASRSGLARNEQFF. CDR3 nucleotide sequence: TGTGCCAGTCGTTCGGGACTAGCTCGCAATGAGCAGTTCTTC.

The CDR3 DNA sequence: TGTGCCAGCAGTGAATATCTTCAAGAGACCCAGTACTTC. Translating gives CASSEYLQETQYF. This chain uses TRBV25-1 with TRBJ2-5; D uncertain. The CDR3 is 13 amino acids. Trimming removed 0 bases from V and 2 bases from J, with 4 bases in between. Germline CDR1 MGHDK, CDR2 SYGVNS.

DNA for the CDR3: TGTGCCAGCAGCCCGAGGACTAGCGGGAGGGGAGCAGATACGCAGTATTTT. It specifies CASSPRTSGRGADTQYF. This chain connects TRBV7-3 to TRBJ2-3, with TRBD2 matching over 15 bases. V was pared by 5 bases and J by 4 bases, with 7 bases of the junction left unmatched. The CDR3 is 17 residues long. The germline V gene has CDR1 SGHTA and CDR2 FQGTGA.

This clonotype has a single count. DNA for the CDR3: TGTGCCCACGGGGGCGGACGAGGGGACTATGGCTACACCTTC. Its translation: CAHGGGRGDYGYTF. The V gene is TRBV10-3, the J gene TRBJ1-2; weak D call: TRBD1 (6 bases). Deletions cut 11 bases from V and 3 bases from J, with 19 bases between. The CDR3 has 14 residues. Germline V gene lookup returns CDR1 ENHRY and CDR2 SYGVKD.

This chain links TRBV7-9 with TRBJ1-1, with D possibly matching TRBD1 (6 bases). The CDR3 is 14 amino acids. Germline CDR1 reads SEHNR; CDR2 reads FQNEAQ (reference sequence). V lost 5 bases and J 7 bases, leaving 17 bases between the germline ends. The CDR3 DNA follows: TGTGCCAGCAGCCTTACGGGGCGGGGGCATGAAGCTTTCTTT. Amino acid sequence: CASSLTGRGHEAFF.

The chain uses TRBV12-3 or TRBV12-4 and TRBJ1-2, with 8 bases lining up with TRBD1. Trimming removed 5 bases from V and 7 bases from J; junction bases left unmatched: 6. The CDR3 runs 13 residues. The CDR3, as DNA: TGTGCCAGCAGTCCCAGGGGGCGGGTTGGCTACACCTTC. It is translated as CASSPRGRVGYTF.

This clonotype was observed a few times. This chain connects TRBV4-3 to TRBJ2-2; TRBD2 is a possible D gene (6 bases). Looked up from germline, CDR1 is LGHNA and CDR2 is YSLEER. The CDR3 is made up of 15 amino acids. Trimming removed 2 bases from V and 5 bases from J, with 12 bases in between. CDR3 residues: CASSQFPGGTGELFF. DNA of the CDR3: TGCGCCAGCAGCCAATTCCCCGGGGGTACCGGGGAGCTGTTTTTT.